A selection of T cell receptor beta chains follows, all from one sample in a study of identical twins. TCRdb analysed the 5' RACE reads with MiXCR anew, one entry per CDR3 protein. Here the sample spans 550,000 to 700,000 distinct CDR3 sequences, 21% being singletons. The sample was also reused in another study, on T cells expressing NK-cell markers.

Sample: PBMCs. These receptors were collected from a woman aged 18-30 years in good health. Both conserved end residues are part of each CDR3. The order of the fields is D gene, clone size, J gene, V gene, CDR3 protein, CDR3 DNA. The D gene is left open where the match is weak. Size tells how often a clone was seen (once, few, many) or the class of an expanded clone, and some rows leave it out.

d_call: NA; clone_size: NA; j_call: TRBJ1-1; v_call: TRBV5-6; cdr3_aa: CASSPPYRESTEAFF; cdr3_nt: TGTGCCAGCAGCCCACCTTACAGGGAGAGCACTGAAGCTTTCTTT
d_call: TRBD2; clone_size: few; j_call: TRBJ2-5; v_call: TRBV5-1; cdr3_aa: CASSIPSGSTQETQYF; cdr3_nt: TGCGCCAGCAGCATTCCGAGCGGGAGTACCCAAGAGACCCAGTACTTC
d_call: TRBD2; clone_size: NA; j_call: TRBJ2-5; v_call: TRBV6-5; cdr3_aa: CASSFQRGYQETQYF; cdr3_nt: TGTGCCAGCAGTTTCCAGCGGGGGTACCAAGAGACCCAGTACTTC
d_call: TRBD1; clone_size: NA; j_call: TRBJ2-6; v_call: TRBV9; cdr3_aa: CASSVDPAVQGEANVLTF; cdr3_nt: TGTGCCAGCAGCGTAGATCCAGCGGTTCAGGGGGAGGCCAACGTCCTGACTTTC
d_call: NA; clone_size: few; j_call: TRBJ1-2; v_call: TRBV10-3; cdr3_aa: CAISENPRNNYGYTF; cdr3_nt: TGTGCCATCAGTGAGAACCCACGCAACAACTATGGCTACACCTTC
d_call: NA; clone_size: few; j_call: TRBJ2-3; v_call: TRBV7-2; cdr3_aa: CASSPPGPTQYF; cdr3_nt: TGTGCCAGCAGCCCTCCGGGACCCACGCAGTATTTT
d_call: TRBD2; clone_size: few; j_call: TRBJ2-1; v_call: TRBV6-1; cdr3_aa: CASSRPLAGGNNEQFF; cdr3_nt: TGTGCCAGCAGCCGTCCGCTCGCGGGGGGCAACAATGAGCAGTTCTTC
d_call: TRBD1; clone_size: NA; j_call: TRBJ1-6; v_call: TRBV12-3/TRBV12-4; cdr3_aa: CASNRGQGMNSPLHF; cdr3_nt: TGTGCCAGCAATAGGGGACAGGGGATGAATTCACCCCTCCACTTT
d_call: TRBD1; clone_size: NA; j_call: TRBJ2-7; v_call: TRBV9; cdr3_aa: CASSVRTGTMNEQYF; cdr3_nt: TGTGCCAGCAGCGTCCGGACAGGGACGATGAACGAGCAGTACTTC
d_call: TRBD2; clone_size: NA; j_call: TRBJ2-2; v_call: TRBV12-3/TRBV12-4; cdr3_aa: CASSRRTSGTSPIAGELFF; cdr3_nt: TGTGCCAGCAGCCGAAGGACTAGCGGGACCAGCCCTATTGCCGGGGAGCTGTTTTTT
d_call: NA; clone_size: NA; j_call: TRBJ2-7; v_call: TRBV29-1; cdr3_aa: CSVVDGEQYF; cdr3_nt: TGCAGCGTTGTGGACGGCGAGCAGTACTTC
d_call: NA; clone_size: NA; j_call: TRBJ2-7; v_call: TRBV10-1; cdr3_aa: CASSERASYEQYF; cdr3_nt: TGCGCCAGCAGTGAGAGGGCCTCCTACGAGCAGTACTTC
d_call: NA; clone_size: NA; j_call: TRBJ2-3; v_call: TRBV29-1; cdr3_aa: CSVVGGIGATDTQYF; cdr3_nt: TGCAGCGTTGTGGGCGGGATCGGAGCCACAGATACGCAGTATTTT
d_call: NA; clone_size: NA; j_call: TRBJ2-3; v_call: TRBV20-1; cdr3_aa: CSAGAGSDTQYF; cdr3_nt: TGCAGTGCTGGGGCAGGGTCAGATACGCAGTATTTT
d_call: TRBD1; clone_size: few; j_call: TRBJ2-1; v_call: TRBV20-1; cdr3_aa: CSARDRKRQGSNEQFF; cdr3_nt: TGCAGTGCTAGAGATAGGAAGAGACAGGGTAGTAATGAGCAGTTCTTC
d_call: TRBD2; clone_size: NA; j_call: TRBJ2-3; v_call: TRBV3-1; cdr3_aa: CASSQEGPAGDTQYF; cdr3_nt: TGTGCCAGCAGCCAAGAGGGACCAGCGGGGGATACGCAGTATTTT
d_call: NA; clone_size: NA; j_call: TRBJ1-1; v_call: TRBV18; cdr3_aa: CASSPRGGTNTEAFF; cdr3_nt: TGTGCCAGCTCACCTAGGGGGGGCACGAACACTGAAGCTTTCTTT
d_call: NA; clone_size: NA; j_call: TRBJ2-1; v_call: TRBV6-5; cdr3_aa: CASTRGAEQFF; cdr3_nt: TGTGCCAGCACCCGGGGGGCTGAGCAGTTCTTC
d_call: NA; clone_size: NA; j_call: TRBJ1-2; v_call: TRBV12-5; cdr3_aa: CASGSGGYGYTF; cdr3_nt: TGTGCTAGTGGTTCAGGAGGCTATGGCTACACCTTC
d_call: NA; clone_size: NA; j_call: TRBJ1-2; v_call: TRBV12-3/TRBV12-4; cdr3_aa: CASRPAASVYTF; cdr3_nt: TGTGCCAGCAGGCCCGCGGCTTCGGTCTACACCTTC
d_call: TRBD1; clone_size: NA; j_call: TRBJ2-7; v_call: TRBV12-3/TRBV12-4; cdr3_aa: CASSLLPRDRNYEQYF; cdr3_nt: TGTGCCAGCAGCCTTCTTCCCCGGGACAGAAACTACGAGCAGTACTTC
d_call: NA; clone_size: few; j_call: TRBJ2-6; v_call: TRBV5-1; cdr3_aa: CASSTPNAGANVLTF; cdr3_nt: TGCGCCAGCAGCACCCCCAACGCTGGGGCCAACGTCCTGACTTTC
d_call: TRBD2; clone_size: NA; j_call: TRBJ2-1; v_call: TRBV12-3/TRBV12-4; cdr3_aa: CASSPPGLAYEQFF; cdr3_nt: TGTGCCAGCAGTCCTCCGGGACTAGCGTACGAGCAGTTCTTC
d_call: NA; clone_size: many; j_call: TRBJ1-1; v_call: TRBV27; cdr3_aa: CASSFAGMNTEAFF; cdr3_nt: TGTGCCAGCAGTTTTGCAGGGATGAACACTGAAGCTTTCTTT
d_call: NA; clone_size: few; j_call: TRBJ1-1; v_call: TRBV7-6; cdr3_aa: CASRTPGQNTEAFF; cdr3_nt: TGTGCCAGCAGAACCCCGGGACAGAACACTGAAGCTTTCTTT
d_call: NA; clone_size: NA; j_call: TRBJ2-1; v_call: TRBV5-1; cdr3_aa: CASSLVGGPVFKNEQFF; cdr3_nt: TGCGCCAGCAGCTTGGTCGGGGGGCCCGTGTTCAAGAATGAGCAGTTCTTC
d_call: NA; clone_size: NA; j_call: TRBJ1-4; v_call: TRBV14; cdr3_aa: CASSQLRATNEKLFF; cdr3_nt: TGTGCCAGCAGCCAACTCAGGGCAACTAATGAAAAACTGTTTTTT
d_call: NA; clone_size: NA; j_call: TRBJ1-2; v_call: TRBV20-1; cdr3_aa: CSARGPPGPNYGYTF; cdr3_nt: TGCAGTGCTAGAGGTCCCCCAGGACCAAACTATGGCTACACCTTC
d_call: TRBD1; clone_size: NA; j_call: TRBJ1-6; v_call: TRBV20-1; cdr3_aa: CSAVGTAASNSPLHF; cdr3_nt: TGCAGTGCTGTGGGGACAGCAGCTTCCAATTCACCCCTCCACTTT
d_call: NA; clone_size: NA; j_call: TRBJ2-1; v_call: TRBV5-6; cdr3_aa: CASSLTAGTSYNEQFF; cdr3_nt: TGTGCCAGCAGCTTGACGGCGGGGACCTCCTACAATGAGCAGTTCTTC
d_call: NA; clone_size: many; j_call: TRBJ2-7; v_call: TRBV10-3; cdr3_aa: CAISESPYEQYF; cdr3_nt: TGTGCCATCAGTGAGTCCCCCTACGAGCAGTACTTC
d_call: NA; clone_size: many; j_call: TRBJ1-1; v_call: TRBV29-1; cdr3_aa: CSLNDGGTEAFF; cdr3_nt: TGCAGCCTGAACGATGGGGGCACTGAAGCTTTCTTT
d_call: NA; clone_size: few; j_call: TRBJ1-2; v_call: TRBV4-3; cdr3_aa: CASSQGMENYGYTF; cdr3_nt: TGCGCCAGCAGCCAAGGGATGGAAAACTATGGCTACACCTTC
d_call: NA; clone_size: NA; j_call: TRBJ2-2; v_call: TRBV30; cdr3_aa: CAWSVYLGELFF; cdr3_nt: TGTGCCTGGAGTGTATACCTCGGGGAGCTGTTTTTT
d_call: TRBD1; clone_size: few; j_call: TRBJ2-2; v_call: TRBV11-2; cdr3_aa: CASNPTPGQGLEAYTGELFF; cdr3_nt: TGTGCCAGCAACCCTACACCGGGACAGGGACTCGAAGCGTACACCGGGGAGCTGTTTTTT
d_call: NA; clone_size: few; j_call: TRBJ2-1; v_call: TRBV30; cdr3_aa: CAWSRSTEQFF; cdr3_nt: TGTGCCTGGTCCCGGAGTACCGAGCAGTTCTTC
d_call: NA; clone_size: NA; j_call: TRBJ2-7; v_call: TRBV7-9; cdr3_aa: CASSLDQDASSYEQYF; cdr3_nt: TGTGCCAGCAGCTTAGATCAGGACGCAAGCTCCTACGAGCAGTACTTC
d_call: NA; clone_size: NA; j_call: TRBJ2-1; v_call: TRBV5-1; cdr3_aa: CASSLNQPDPKYNEQFF; cdr3_nt: TGCGCCAGCAGCTTGAACCAGCCGGATCCGAAATACAATGAGCAGTTCTTC
d_call: NA; clone_size: NA; j_call: TRBJ1-2; v_call: TRBV18; cdr3_aa: CASSPPIGAEYGYTF; cdr3_nt: TGTGCCAGCTCACCACCGATAGGGGCTGAATATGGCTACACCTTC
d_call: NA; clone_size: few; j_call: TRBJ1-5; v_call: TRBV21-1; cdr3_aa: CASRRENQPQHF; cdr3_nt: TGTGCCAGCAGGCGCGAGAATCAGCCCCAGCATTTT
d_call: TRBD2; clone_size: NA; j_call: TRBJ2-1; v_call: TRBV20-1; cdr3_aa: CSARGGGTYNEQFF; cdr3_nt: TGCAGTGCTCGGGGGGGCGGGACATACAATGAGCAGTTCTTC
d_call: TRBD2; clone_size: many; j_call: TRBJ2-1; v_call: TRBV29-1; cdr3_aa: CSVARGAGVVALDEQFF; cdr3_nt: TGCAGCGTCGCCCGCGGAGCGGGAGTAGTAGCTCTCGATGAGCAGTTCTTC
d_call: TRBD1; clone_size: NA; j_call: TRBJ2-3; v_call: TRBV12-3/TRBV12-4; cdr3_aa: CASSGTGEFGDTQYF; cdr3_nt: TGTGCCAGCAGTGGTACAGGGGAGTTCGGAGATACGCAGTATTTT
d_call: TRBD2; clone_size: many; j_call: TRBJ2-3; v_call: TRBV7-9; cdr3_aa: CASSIGTSGREDTQYF; cdr3_nt: TGTGCCAGCAGCATCGGGACTAGCGGGAGAGAAGATACGCAGTATTTT
d_call: NA; clone_size: few; j_call: TRBJ2-1; v_call: TRBV20-1; cdr3_aa: CSARDGKGDSYNEQFF; cdr3_nt: TGCAGTGCTAGAGATGGAAAGGGGGACTCCTACAATGAGCAGTTCTTC
d_call: NA; clone_size: many; j_call: TRBJ1-2; v_call: TRBV6-5; cdr3_aa: CASSYVSGRNDGYTF; cdr3_nt: TGTGCCAGCAGTTACGTTTCAGGACGGAACGATGGCTACACCTTC
d_call: NA; clone_size: NA; j_call: TRBJ2-1; v_call: TRBV9; cdr3_aa: CASSLSRGLNF; cdr3_nt: TGTGCCAGCAGCCTCTCGAGGGGGTTGAACTTC
d_call: NA; clone_size: NA; j_call: TRBJ2-3; v_call: TRBV4-2; cdr3_aa: CASSHSGTSTDTQYF; cdr3_nt: TGTGCCAGCAGCCACAGCGGAACTAGCACAGATACGCAGTATTTT
d_call: NA; clone_size: NA; j_call: TRBJ2-2; v_call: TRBV7-2; cdr3_aa: CASSPMTGLTGELFF; cdr3_nt: TGTGCCAGCAGCCCCATGACAGGTTTAACCGGGGAGCTGTTTTTT
d_call: NA; clone_size: NA; j_call: TRBJ2-7; v_call: TRBV27; cdr3_aa: CASSPGHRREQYF; cdr3_nt: TGTGCCAGCAGTCCGGGACATCGACGCGAGCAGTACTTC
d_call: NA; clone_size: NA; j_call: TRBJ1-1; v_call: TRBV5-5; cdr3_aa: CASSFREAPGTEAFF; cdr3_nt: TGTGCCAGCAGCTTCAGGGAGGCCCCGGGGACTGAAGCTTTCTTT